A single sample gave rise to the 20 T cell receptor beta chains below, sequenced in a study of blood T cell repertoires in COVID-19. The repertoire was sequenced with immunoSEQ multiplex PCR; TCRdb's copy has only in-frame clones and lacks some. The sample shows more than 95,000 clones, around four fifths of them seen only once. Material: peripheral blood. The receptors here all came from a man aged 55 to 70 with acute or convalescent COVID-19.

The chain is built from TRBV28 and TRBJ1-2; D is perhaps TRBD1 (5 bases). V was shortened by 4 bases and J by 4 bases, with 10 bases between the two germline ends. The CDR3 is made up of 13 amino acids. From germline, CDR1 is MDHEN and CDR2 SYDVKM. The CDR3 coding sequence is TGTGCCAGCAGTTCTACAGGCGGCTATGGCTACACCTTC. Translation: CASSSTGGYGYTF.

This rearrangement joins TRBV25-1 to TRBJ1-4; no clear D. Trimming stripped 7 bases from V and 1 base from J, with 19 bases between. This CDR3 contains 17 residues. Germline lookup yields CDR1 MGHDK and CDR2 SYGVNS. CDR3 in DNA: TGTGCCAGCACCCGGGGTGGAGGGAAAGGAACTAATGAAAAACTGTTTTTT. Translation gives CASTRGGGKGTNEKLFF.

There are many counts of this clone. The rearrangement joins TRBV27 to TRBJ2-7; 8 bases are a match to TRBD1. In germline, CDR1 is MNHEY, CDR2 SMNVEV (reference sequence). The CDR3 spans 14 residues. V was clipped by 5 bases and J by 4 bases; unmatched bases: 7. The CDR3 nucleotides are TGTGCCAGCAGTAAGGACAGGGCCGGGTACGAGCAGTACTTC. Translating gives CASSKDRAGYEQYF.

The genes are TRBV5-5 and TRBJ1-1; 8 nucleotides line up with TRBD1. Germline loops: CDR1 SGHKS, CDR2 YYEKEE (reference sequence). V shed 2 bases and J 3 bases; nucleotides not matched to a gene: 6. The CDR3 is 15 amino acids. The CDR3 DNA is TGTGCCAGCAGCTTCCGGACAGGGAGGGACACTGAAGCTTTCTTT. It is translated as CASSFRTGRDTEAFF. Using reference TRBV5-5 and TRBJ1-1 for the parts outside the CDR3, the full variable domain is DAGVTQSPTHLIKTRGQQVTLRCSPISGHKSVSWYQQVLGQGPQFIFQYYEKEERGRGNFPDRFSARQFPNYSSELNVNALLLGDSALYLCASSFRTGRDTEAFFGQGTRLTVV.

This clone was recorded many times. The genes are TRBV14 and TRBJ2-1, with D perhaps matching TRBD2 (6 bases). Germline-derived CDR1 and CDR2 are SGHDN and FVKESK. The ends were cut back, 0 bases at V and 9 bases at J, with 18 bases in the middle. The CDR3 has 16 amino acids. This chain's CDR3 is CASSQDSQGWRGEQFF. The CDR3 DNA reads TGTGCCAGCAGCCAAGATTCTCAGGGATGGAGGGGTGAGCAGTTCTTC.

The V and J genes are TRBV30 and TRBJ1-3; 9 bases align to TRBD1. Germline V lookup: CDR1 GTSNPN, CDR2 SVGIG (reference sequence). The trim removed 3 bases at V and 4 bases at J, leaving 7 bases unmatched. The CDR3 is made up of 15 amino acids. CDR3 nucleotides: TGTGCCTGGAGAACAGGGGGCATATGGGGAAACACCATATATTTT. Encoded protein: CAWRTGGIWGNTIYF.

This chain links TRBV5-1 with TRBJ2-7, with D possibly matching TRBD2 (5 bases). V was cut by 4 bases and J by 7 bases, with 21 bases left in between. The CDR3 totals 15 residues. Germline loops: CDR1 SGHRS, CDR2 YFSETQ. DNA for the CDR3: TGCGCCAGCAGCCCCGGGGTGGATACTTCGGGTGAGCAGTACTTC. Its translation: CASSPGVDTSGEQYF.

In this sample, this clone turned up once. V and J are TRBV2 and TRBJ2-4; 8 positions match TRBD1. Germline-derived CDR1 and CDR2 are SNHLY and FYNNEI. The J segment lost 1 base and the V segment lost 5 bases, leaving 4 bases of the junction unmatched. CDR3 size: 15 residues. CDR3 DNA: TGTGCCAGCAGTTCCGACAGGGGCGCCAAAAACATTCAGTACTTC. It is translated as CASSSDRGAKNIQYF.

This chain connects TRBV18 to TRBJ1-1; D may be TRBD1 (5 bases). This CDR3 comprises 13 residues. Trimming cost V 0 bases and J 5 bases, with 7 bases left between them. CDR1 and CDR2 from the germline V gene are KGHSH and LQKENI. The DNA for the CDR3 is TGTGCCAGCTCACCACCAGGGGATACTGAAGCTTTCTTT. Translated, it gives CASSPPGDTEAFF. The full variable domain, rest sourced from reference TRBV18 and TRBJ1-1, is NAGVMQNPRHLVRRRGQEARLRCSPMKGHSHVYWYRQLPEEGLKFMVYLQKENIIDESGMPKERFSAEFPKEGPSILRIQQVVRGDSAAYFCASSPPGDTEAFFGQGTRLTVV.

This clone was counted once. The chain joins TRBV19 to TRBJ2-1, with 12 bases matching TRBD2. The junction had 12 bases not matched to a gene; V was cut back by 3 bases and J by 12 bases. Germline V gives CDR1 LNHDA, CDR2 SQIVND (reference sequence). CDR3 length: 16 residues. CDR3 sequence reads: CASSMATSGSHGGQFF. The CDR3 bases are TGTGCCAGTAGTATGGCGACTAGCGGGAGTCACGGTGGGCAGTTCTTC.

The V and J genes are TRBV14 and TRBJ2-7, with unresolved D. Germline CDR1 SGHDN, CDR2 FVKESK. The CDR3 is 16 residues long. Trimming left V 3 bases short and J 1 base short, with 16 bases between. The CDR3 DNA sequence: TGTGCCAGCAGCCAGCTCGAGAGCGAGGATTCCTACGAGCAGTACTTC. This encodes CASSQLESEDSYEQYF.

The chain combines TRBV10-3 with TRBJ2-5, with D possibly matching TRBD2 (6 bases). V shed 9 bases and J shed 3 bases, with 26 bases lying between them. The CDR3 spans 17 residues. Germline values: CDR1 ENHRY, CDR2 SYGVKD. The CDR3 here is CAIGGVSQEGFKETQYF. The DNA for the CDR3 is TGTGCCATAGGCGGGGTCTCCCAGGAGGGATTCAAAGAGACCCAGTACTTC.

The genes are TRBV5-4 and TRBJ1-4, with D hard to call. V shed 3 bases and J shed 5 bases, with 11 bases lying between them. From germline, CDR1 is SGHNT and CDR2 YYREEE (reference sequence). This CDR3 has 14 amino acids. The CDR3 loop reads CASSWAGQNEKLFF. As DNA, the CDR3 is TGTGCCAGCAGCTGGGCCGGTCAGAATGAAAAACTGTTTTTT.

The V call is TRBV3-1 (or the pseudogene TRBV3-2), the J call TRBJ1-5; 9 positions match TRBD1. With V trimmed by 4 bases and J by 7 bases, 8 bases remained unmatched. The CDR3 length is 15 residues. In germline, CDR1 is LGHDT, CDR2 YNNKEL (reference sequence). CDR3 bases: TGTGCCAGCAGCCTTAGACAGGGGGGTGGACAGCCCCAGCATTTT. It specifies CASSLRQGGGQPQHF.

The rearrangement joins TRBV28 to TRBJ1-2, with 8 bases matching TRBD1. This CDR3 has 13 residues. V shed 6 bases and J 8 bases; nucleotides not matched to a gene: 8. Germline-derived CDR1 and CDR2 are MDHEN and SYDVKM. The CDR3 nucleotides are TGTGCCAGCAGCCCCGGGCAGGGGGCGGGCTACACCTTC. Its protein product is CASSPGQGAGYTF.

The chain is built from TRBV28 and TRBJ2-3; 10 bases line up with TRBD2. CDR1 and CDR2 (germline): MDHEN, SYDVKM. CDR3 length equals 17 residues. V was pared by 5 bases and J by 2 bases, with 10 bases of the junction left unmatched. This chain's CDR3 is CASSPNSGLADTDTQYF. In nucleotides, the CDR3 is TGTGCCAGCAGTCCCAACTCCGGACTAGCGGACACAGATACGCAGTATTTT.

The chain employs TRBV2 and TRBJ2-2, with D possibly TRBD2 on 5 matching bases. The CDR3 is 16 residues long. Germline V CDR1 and CDR2: SNHLY, FYNNEI. The V and J ends lost 4 bases and 1 base respectively, with 13 bases between them. This CDR3 reads CASSVQPGLNTGELFF. CDR3 bases: TGTGCCAGCAGTGTTCAGCCGGGGTTGAACACCGGGGAGCTGTTTTTT.

V usage is TRBV6-6 and J usage is TRBJ1-4; the match to TRBD1 covers 9 bases. The CDR3 runs 16 residues. Looked up from germline, CDR1 is MNHNY and CDR2 is SVGAGI (reference sequence). Trimming at V came to 4 bases and at J to 7 bases, leaving 10 bases not matched to a gene. Here the CDR3 DNA reads TGTGCCAGCAGTTCCGGTTCGACAGGGGGTAGTGAAAAACTGTTTTTT. Amino acids: CASSSGSTGGSEKLFF.

The V call is TRBV29-1, the J call TRBJ1-1; TRBD1 aligns across 7 bases. CDR1 is SQVTM, CDR2 ANQGSEA, per germline. This CDR3 has 11 residues. V shed 7 bases, J shed 4 bases, and the junction held 3 bases outside the gene matches. CDR3 DNA: TGCAGCGGAGGGGGCGGCACTGAAGCTTTCTTT. Its protein product is CSGGGGTEAFF. Combining the CDR3 with reference TRBV29-1 and TRBJ1-1 gives the whole variable domain SAVISQKPSRDICQRGTSLTIQCQVDSQVTMMFWYRQQPGQSLTLIATANQGSEATYESGFVIDKFPISRPNLTFSTLTVSNMSPEDSSIYLCSGGGGTEAFFGQGTRLTVV.

The genes are TRBV4-1 and TRBJ1-5, with 8 bases identical to TRBD1. The ends lost 2 bases at V and 2 bases at J; junction bases unmatched: 8. The CDR3 is made up of 17 amino acids. Germline values: CDR1 MGHRA, CDR2 YSYEKL. The CDR3 is CASSQNPGGSGNQPQHF. CDR3 in DNA: TGCGCCAGCAGCCAAAACCCAGGGGGCTCGGGCAATCAGCCCCAGCATTTT.